These 11 T cell receptor beta chains were sequenced from one sample in a study of molecular identifiers for immune sequencing clone quantification. A single record per CDR3 protein comes from TCRdb applying MiXCR to the PCR reads. In the table there are under 350,000 distinct CDR3 sequences, roughly a quarter of which are singletons. Sequencing input: naive CD8+ T cells from blood, with Jurkat cell RNA spiked in. Stated subset: FACS-sorted CD8+CD4-CCR7+CD45RA+ naive T cells. The origin of the receptors is a human donor in good health. Some libraries in this study had Jurkat cell RNA spiked in.

On this clonotype itself: Possible read error: a much larger clone is one base away. The J gene is TRBJ1-1, the V gene TRBV13; D is possibly TRBD1 (6 bases). The CDR3 is made up of 15 amino acids. Germline V lookup: CDR1 PRHDT, CDR2 FYEKMQ (reference sequence). The V and J ends lost 5 bases and 0 bases respectively, with 13 bases between them. As DNA, the CDR3 is TGTGCCAGCAGCAACCGGACAGACATGAACACTGAAGCTTTCTTT. It translates to CASSNRTDMNTEAFF.

This clonotype was detected ten times or more. The chain is built from TRBV5-1 and TRBJ2-2; D possibly corresponds to TRBD2 (5 bases). Germline CDR1 and CDR2: SGHRS and YFSETQ. The V end was cut by 3 bases, the J end by 0 bases, with 18 bases between. This CDR3 is built from 18 residues. The CDR3 spells CASSSKNLATTNTGELFF. The CDR3 DNA reads TGCGCCAGCAGCTCCAAAAATCTAGCAACCACGAACACCGGGGAGCTGTTTTTT.

There are a few counts of this clonotype. The V call is TRBV24-1, the J call TRBJ2-1, with D unresolved. Deletions cut 3 bases from V and 3 bases from J, with 5 bases between. Germline loops: CDR1 KGHDR, CDR2 SFDVKD. This CDR3 region has 13 residues. CDR3 nucleotide sequence: TGTGCCACCAGTGATAGAAACTACAATGAGCAGTTCTTC. Residues: CATSDRNYNEQFF.

This clonotype was recorded at least ten times. The DNA for the CDR3 is TGCAGCGTTGAAGAGGGTCTGAACACTGAAGCTTTCTTT. Protein product: CSVEEGLNTEAFF. The rearrangement links TRBV29-1 to TRBJ1-1, with unresolved D. V lost 0 bases to trimming and J lost 0 bases, with 5 bases between them. The CDR3 extends over 13 amino acids. Germline V gives CDR1 SQVTM, CDR2 ANQGSEA.

The chain couples TRBV11-2 to TRBJ2-7, with TRBD2 matching 7 bases. Germline values: CDR1 SGHAT, CDR2 FQNNGV. Losses at the gene ends were 5 bases for V and 4 bases for J; bases not matched to a gene: 14. This CDR3 is 16 amino acids long. CDR3 region: CASSPASGGRGYEQYF. Here the CDR3 DNA reads TGTGCCAGCAGCCCCGCGAGCGGCGGGAGAGGATACGAGCAGTACTTC.

The rearrangement links TRBV13 to TRBJ2-2; 11 bases map to TRBD2. The trim removed 4 bases at V and 5 bases at J, leaving 12 bases unmatched. Germline-derived CDR1 and CDR2 are PRHDT and FYEKMQ (reference sequence). The CDR3 is 18 amino acids. CDR3 region: CASSSRELAGVKTGELFF. The DNA of the CDR3 is TGTGCCAGCAGCTCCAGGGAACTAGCGGGAGTGAAAACCGGGGAGCTGTTTTTT.

This clonotype was observed many times. The genes are TRBV9 and TRBJ2-7, with D unclear. CDR3 size: 12 residues. The V end lost 4 bases, the J end lost 6 bases, and 11 bases lay between the germline ends. Germline CDR1 reads SGDLS; CDR2 reads YYNGEE. The CDR3 region is CASSPSLGEQYF. The CDR3 nucleotides are TGTGCCAGCAGCCCGTCATTAGGCGAGCAGTACTTC.

This clonotype was observed at least ten times. DNA of the CDR3: TGTGCCAGCAGTTTAATTTTGGACTACGGGGCTGAAGCTTTCTTT. Residues: CASSLILDYGAEAFF. This sequence joins TRBV6-5 and TRBJ1-1, with D hard to call. V was shortened by 4 bases and J by 6 bases, with 18 bases between the two germline ends. The germline V gene has CDR1 MNHEY and CDR2 SVGAGI. The CDR3 has 15 amino acids.

V gene TRBV7-9 combines with J gene TRBJ2-3; D might be TRBD1 (5 bases). Per the germline V gene, CDR1 is SEHNR and CDR2 is FQNEAQ (reference sequence). The CDR3 is 15 amino acids. V dropped 3 bases and J dropped 4 bases, with 14 bases sitting between them. CDR3 in DNA: TGTGCCAGCAGCTTCGTTACAGGAATCGCAGATACGCAGTATTTT. Protein sequence: CASSFVTGIADTQYF. The full variable domain, in which reference TRBV7-9 and TRBJ2-3 provide the parts outside the CDR3, is DTGVSQNPRHKITKRGQNVTFRCDPISEHNRLYWYRQTLGQGPEFLTYFQNEAQLEKSRLLSDRFSAERPKGSFSTLEIQRTEQGDSAMYLCASSFVTGIADTQYFGPGTRLTVL.

This clonotype was counted between two and nine times. The genes are TRBV18 and TRBJ2-7; no definite D call. The CDR3 is made up of 15 amino acids. Germline V gene sequence: CDR1 KGHSH, CDR2 LQKENI. Trimming took off 0 bases at V and 3 bases at J, with 12 bases between the two ends. The CDR3: CASSPPRTDRYEQYF. The CDR3 region has the DNA TGTGCCAGCTCACCACCGAGGACGGACCGCTACGAGCAGTACTTC.

The table lists this clonotype with a few counts. The chain carries TRBV7-9 and TRBJ2-7; 9 bases agree with TRBD2. The ends lost 4 bases at V and 2 bases at J; junction bases unmatched: 6. Germline CDR1 is SEHNR and CDR2 is FQNEAQ (reference sequence). The CDR3 covers 15 residues. The CDR3 protein is CASSSLAGVTYEQYF. The DNA for the CDR3 is TGTGCCAGCAGCTCTTTAGCGGGGGTAACCTACGAGCAGTACTTC. Based on the CDR3 plus reference TRBV7-9 and TRBJ2-7, the full variable domain is DTGVSQNPRHKITKRGQNVTFRCDPISEHNRLYWYRQTLGQGPEFLTYFQNEAQLEKSRLLSDRFSAERPKGSFSTLEIQRTEQGDSAMYLCASSSLAGVTYEQYFGPGTRLTVT.